Shown below are 2 T cell receptor beta chains from a single sample sequenced in a study of vaccination and CD4 T cells after COVID-19. Antigen specificity for these receptors is unknown. Documented treatment: approximately 9-day PBMC culture with coronavirus spike peptide pools or control peptides (ViraFEST assay). The Oncomine TCR Beta short-read assay sequenced DNA from cultured CD4+ T cells. Via MiXCR, TCRdb re-called the PCR reads, giving one row per CDR3 protein. This table holds tens of thousands of distinct CDR3 sequences, approximately 32% found once. Input material: cultured CD4+ T cells from blood. These receptors were taken from a human donor with COVID-19.

This clonotype has just a few counts. The chain joins TRBV2 to TRBJ2-2; D gene unclear. The germline V gene encodes CDR1 SNHLY and CDR2 FYNNEI. The CDR3 extends over 13 amino acids. The ends were cut back, 6 bases at V and 6 bases at J, with 11 bases in the middle. The CDR3 spells CASSKEDPGELFF. The CDR3 DNA follows: TGTGCCAGCAGCAAAGAGGATCCCGGGGAGCTGTTTTTT.

This clonotype was observed a few times. This chain uses TRBV20-1 with TRBJ1-5; unclear D gene. The V and J ends lost 4 bases and 2 bases respectively, with 15 bases between them. Germline V gene sequence: CDR1 DFQATT, CDR2 SNEGSKA (reference sequence). CDR3 size: 15 residues. CDR3 bases: TGCAGTGCTACCCCCGCGGCAGGCGGCAATCAGCCCCAGCATTTT. Its translation is CSATPAAGGNQPQHF.